This paragraph reports one T cell receptor beta chain. The method was immunoSEQ multiplex PCR; TCRdb's version includes in-frame clones alone and lacks a portion of them. This sample has roughly 240,000 clones, with around 90% found just once. The sample originates from a study of blood T cell repertoires in COVID-19. Germline V gene data show CDR1 as SGDLS and CDR2 as YYNGEE. CDR3 length: 14 residues. J lost 11 bases, V lost 0 bases, and 9 bases had no gene match. The chain uses TRBV9 and TRBJ2-3; 7 bases line up with TRBD2. Sequencing was done on a sample of PBMCs or T cells enriched from blood (not recorded which). This sequence originates from a middle-aged man who had been exposed to COVID-19. DNA of the CDR3: TGTGCCAGCAGCGTAGAAAACACGGGGGGAGGGCAGTATTTT. Translation gives CASSVENTGGGQYF.